This T cell receptor (beta chain) was identified in a study of CD8+CD57+ T cells in acquired aplastic anemia. Study results and limitations: Patients and controls were not found to differ significantly in CD8+ Simpson's diversity.

This clonotype has a handful of counts. Its specificity is unknown. This may stem from a read error, because a much larger clone lies one nucleotide away. The CDR3 end shows no conserved phenylalanine or tryptophan, and so a read error is likely. Genomic DNA was employed as the template in profiling TCR beta VDJ and CDR3. TCRdb ran MiXCR on the reads and lists one entry per CDR3 protein. This sample has 120,000 or so distinct CDR3 sequences, with about 48% found just once. CDR1 is SGHTA and CDR2 is FQGNSA in the germline V gene. V was pared by 5 bases and J by 4 bases, with 8 bases of the junction left unmatched. This CDR3 has 15 residues.

The receptor's source is a human donor in good health, serving as a control. The rearrangement uses TRBV7-2 and TRBJ1-1, with 9 bases aligning to TRBD1. Material: sorted CD4+, CD8+, or CD8+CD57+ T cells (not recorded which) from PBMCs. The CDR3 DNA is TGTGCCAGCAGCAAAAAGACAGGGGGAGGCACTGAAGCTTTCCTT. It is translated as CASSKKTGGGTEAFL.